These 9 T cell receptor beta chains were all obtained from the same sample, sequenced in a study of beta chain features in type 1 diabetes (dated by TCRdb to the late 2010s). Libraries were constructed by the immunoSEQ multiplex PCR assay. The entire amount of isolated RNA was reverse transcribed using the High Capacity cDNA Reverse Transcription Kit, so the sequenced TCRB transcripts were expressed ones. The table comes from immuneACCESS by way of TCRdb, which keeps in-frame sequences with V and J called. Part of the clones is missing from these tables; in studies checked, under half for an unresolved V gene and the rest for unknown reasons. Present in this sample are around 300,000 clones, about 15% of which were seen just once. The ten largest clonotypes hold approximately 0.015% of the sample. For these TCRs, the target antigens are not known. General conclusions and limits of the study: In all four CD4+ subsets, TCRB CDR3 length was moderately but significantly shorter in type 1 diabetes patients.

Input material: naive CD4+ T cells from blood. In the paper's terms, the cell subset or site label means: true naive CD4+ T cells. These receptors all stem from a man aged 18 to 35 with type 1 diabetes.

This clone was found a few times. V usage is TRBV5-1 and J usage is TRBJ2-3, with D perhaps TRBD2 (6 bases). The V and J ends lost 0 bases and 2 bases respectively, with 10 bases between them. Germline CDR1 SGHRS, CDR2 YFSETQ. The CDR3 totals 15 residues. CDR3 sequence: CASSLVRGNTDTQYF. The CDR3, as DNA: TGCGCCAGCAGCTTGGTTCGGGGGAACACAGATACGCAGTATTTT.

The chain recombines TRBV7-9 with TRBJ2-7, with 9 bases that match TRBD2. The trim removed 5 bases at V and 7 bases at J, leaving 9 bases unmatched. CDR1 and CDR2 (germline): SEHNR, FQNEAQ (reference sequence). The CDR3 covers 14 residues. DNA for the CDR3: TGTGCCAGCAGCGAAGAGCGGGGGGTCTGGGAGCAGTACTTC. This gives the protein CASSEERGVWEQYF.

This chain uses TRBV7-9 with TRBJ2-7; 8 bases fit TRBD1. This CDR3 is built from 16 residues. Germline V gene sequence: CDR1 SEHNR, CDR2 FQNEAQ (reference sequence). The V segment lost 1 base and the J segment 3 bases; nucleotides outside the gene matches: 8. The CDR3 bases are TGTGCCAGCAGCTTAGGGACAGGGTTCGGCCTCTACGAGCAGTACTTC. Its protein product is CASSLGTGFGLYEQYF.

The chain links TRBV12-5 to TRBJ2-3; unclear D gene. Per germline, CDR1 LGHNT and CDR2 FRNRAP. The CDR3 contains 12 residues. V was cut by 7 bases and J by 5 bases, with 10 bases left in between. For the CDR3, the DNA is TGTGCTAGTGCCGTTATCAGAGATACGCAGTATTTT. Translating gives CASAVIRDTQYF.

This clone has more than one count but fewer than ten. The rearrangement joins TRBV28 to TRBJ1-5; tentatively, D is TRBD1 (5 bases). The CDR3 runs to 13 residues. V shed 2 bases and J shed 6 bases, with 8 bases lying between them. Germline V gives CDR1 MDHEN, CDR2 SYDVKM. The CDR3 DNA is TGTGCCAGCAGTTTAGAAAGGGGTCAGCCCCAGCATTTT. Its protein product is CASSLERGQPQHF.

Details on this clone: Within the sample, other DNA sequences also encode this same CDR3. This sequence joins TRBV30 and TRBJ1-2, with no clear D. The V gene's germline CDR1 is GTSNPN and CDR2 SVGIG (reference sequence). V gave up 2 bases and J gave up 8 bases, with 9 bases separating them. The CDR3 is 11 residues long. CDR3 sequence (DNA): TGTGCCTGGAGTACGGCGGGCGGCTACACCTTC. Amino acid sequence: CAWSTAGGYTF.

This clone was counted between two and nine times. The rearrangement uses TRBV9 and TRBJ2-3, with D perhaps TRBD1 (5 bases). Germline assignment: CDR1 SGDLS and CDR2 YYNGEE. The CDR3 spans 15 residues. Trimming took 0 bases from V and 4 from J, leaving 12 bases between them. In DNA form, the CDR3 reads TGTGCCAGCAGCGTAGTAGGGGTAGGGGCAGATACGCAGTATTTT. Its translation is CASSVVGVGADTQYF.

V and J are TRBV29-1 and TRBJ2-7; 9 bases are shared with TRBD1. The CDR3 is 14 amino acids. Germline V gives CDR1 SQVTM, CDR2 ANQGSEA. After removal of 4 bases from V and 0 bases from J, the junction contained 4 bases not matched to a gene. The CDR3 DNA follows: TGCAGCGTTGGCCCGGGACAGGGCTCCTACGAGCAGTACTTC. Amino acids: CSVGPGQGSYEQYF.

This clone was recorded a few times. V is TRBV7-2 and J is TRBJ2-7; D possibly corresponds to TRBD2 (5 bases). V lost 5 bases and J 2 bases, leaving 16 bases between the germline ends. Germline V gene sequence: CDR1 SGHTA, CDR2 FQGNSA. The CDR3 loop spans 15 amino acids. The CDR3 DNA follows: TGTGCCAGCAGCCGGACTCAGCTTGAAACCTACGAGCAGTACTTC. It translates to CASSRTQLETYEQYF.